This TCR beta chain originates from a study of T cell repertoires in cytomegalovirus infection. Study background: Indications of both CMV infection and matching HLA type were provided by public TCR beta signatures. Broader study findings: Carriers of CMV and the relevant HLA type were discriminated by public TCR beta frequency.

TCRdb passed the reads through MiXCR, listing each CDR3 protein once. The data show 680,000 or so distinct CDR3 sequences, about 40% seen once. Germline assignment: CDR1 DFQATT and CDR2 SNEGSKA (reference sequence). V shed 3 bases and J shed 4 bases, with 9 bases lying between them. There are 12 residues in the CDR3. Comments on this clonotype: The antigen remains unidentified.

The sample was PBMCs. The chain has TRBV20-1 and TRBJ1-2; tentatively, D is TRBD1 (6 bases). This receptor was taken from a human donor in good health (CMV status not recorded). Some clones in this sample may be carry-over from other donors' samples. The CDR3 DNA reads TGCAGTGCTAGGGAACAGGGCTATGGCTACACCTTC. The encoded protein is CSAREQGYGYTF.